This T cell receptor (beta chain) appears in the sequencing data of a study of blood T cell repertoires in COVID-19. Background on the study: The United States, Italy and Spain were the sources of the acute and convalescent COVID-19 samples.

Per the authors' pipeline: Amplification from reference gene primers served as the basis for estimated nucleated cell counts. TCRdb's copy holds only in-frame clones and misses some; the assay was immunoSEQ multiplex PCR. V, J and clone size were drawn from that table, and D and trimming were deduced from the DNA. Here the sample spans roughly 110,000 clones, 70% to 75% being singletons. CDR1 is LGHNA and CDR2 is YNFKEQ in the germline V gene. The length of the CDR3 is 15 residues. V was pared by 8 bases and J by 1 base, with 7 bases of the junction left unmatched. This clone was observed many times. The origin of this receptor is a human donor with acute or convalescent COVID-19. The donor label of this sample is uncertain. This rearrangement joins TRBV4-2 to TRBJ2-2, with 7 bases matching TRBD2. Sequencing was done on a sample of peripheral blood. CDR3 protein: CASAKASGNTGELFF. The CDR3 nucleotides read TGTGCCAGCGCCAAGGCTAGCGGGAACACCGGGGAGCTGTTTTTT.